This is a list of T cell receptor beta chains from one sample in a study of T cell responses to AZD1222 COVID-19 vaccine. The assay was immunoSEQ multiplex PCR, and TCRdb's table has in-frame clones only and misses some. The sample lists 90,000 to 95,000 clones, 88% occurring once. Sequencing was performed on peripheral blood, taken 28 days after the second AZD1222 dose. These receptors all come from an adult who received the AZD1222 COVID-19 vaccine. Both conserved end residues are part of each CDR3. Each record gives: D gene, clone size, J gene, V gene, CDR3 protein, CDR3 DNA. The D gene is left open where the match is weak. Size tells how often a clone was seen (once, few, many) or the class of an expanded clone, and some rows leave it out.

TRBD1 | - | TRBJ2-7 | TRBV4-1 | CASSQLFRTGGGSEQYF | TGCGCCAGCAGCCAACTATTCCGGACAGGGGGCGGTTCCGAGCAGTACTTC
- | - | TRBJ1-2 | TRBV6-1 | CASSEDRRGGYTF | TGTGCCAGCAGTGAAGACAGGAGGGGTGGCTACACCTTC
TRBD1 | - | TRBJ1-6 | TRBV11-2 | CASSVKRGGETGVQSPLHF | TGTGCCAGCAGCGTTAAACGTGGGGGTGAAACAGGGGTTCAATCACCCCTCCACTTT
- | - | TRBJ1-2 | TRBV7-2 | CASSLSPDESYTF | TGTGCCAGCAGCTTATCCCCGGATGAAAGCTACACCTTC
TRBD1 | - | TRBJ2-7 | TRBV11-1 | CASRRDRGYEQYF | TGTGCCAGCAGACGGGACAGGGGCTACGAGCAGTACTTC
TRBD2 | - | TRBJ2-1 | TRBV5-4 | CASSLSGTSPSNEQFF | TGTGCCAGCAGCCTGAGCGGGACTAGCCCCAGCAATGAGCAGTTCTTC
- | - | TRBJ2-3 | TRBV12-3/TRBV12-4 | CASGRRTDTQYF | TGTGCCAGCGGTCGCCGCACAGATACGCAGTATTTT
- | once | TRBJ2-2 | TRBV7-9 | CASSFLLIDTGELFF | TGTGCCAGCAGCTTTTTGCTAATCGACACCGGGGAGCTGTTTTTT
TRBD1 | - | TRBJ1-1 | TRBV19 | CASSMGQGGTEAFF | TGTGCCAGTAGTATGGGACAGGGGGGCACTGAAGCTTTCTTT
- | - | TRBJ2-3 | TRBV18 | CASSPTGGTDTQYF | TGTGCCAGCTCACCAACTGGAGGCACAGATACGCAGTATTTT
- | - | TRBJ1-6 | TRBV4-1 | CASSQVYSDSPLHF | TGCGCCAGCAGCCAAGTCTACAGCGATTCACCCCTCCACTTT
- | - | TRBJ2-3 | TRBV9 | CASSVEDSSDTQYF | TGTGCCAGCAGCGTAGAAGACTCTTCAGATACGCAGTATTTT
- | - | TRBJ2-7 | TRBV25-1 | CASSTLDEQYF | TGTGCCAGCAGTACCCTTGACGAGCAGTACTTC
- | - | TRBJ1-6 | TRBV3-1/TRBV3-2 | CASSQLQGDSPLHF | TGTGCCAGCAGCCAGTTACAGGGAGATTCACCCCTCCACTTT
TRBD1 | once | TRBJ2-7 | TRBV24-1 | CATSDPGQGNEQYF | TGTGCCACCAGTGATCCCGGACAGGGAAACGAGCAGTACTTC
- | once | TRBJ2-5 | TRBV7-7 | CASSLEGRSETQYF | TGTGCTAGCAGCTTAGAAGGCCGCTCAGAGACCCAGTACTTC
TRBD1 | - | TRBJ1-1 | TRBV10-3 | CATWDRGLMNTEAFF | TGTGCCACCTGGGACAGGGGGTTGATGAACACTGAAGCTTTCTTT
- | - | TRBJ1-5 | TRBV7-2 | CASSPIIGGSYNQPQHF | TGTGCCAGCAGCCCCATAATAGGGGGTAGCTACAATCAGCCCCAGCATTTT
TRBD2 | once | TRBJ2-5 | TRBV11-2 | CASSSNPGGETQYF | TGTGCCAGCAGCTCTAACCCCGGGGGGGAGACCCAGTACTTC
- | - | TRBJ2-2 | TRBV7-8 | CASSLEYGRTGELFF | TGTGCCAGCAGCTTAGAATATGGCAGGACGGGGGAGCTGTTTTTT
- | - | TRBJ2-7 | TRBV30 | CAWQGGDYYEQYF | TGTGCCTGGCAAGGGGGGGACTACTACGAGCAGTACTTC
- | - | TRBJ1-5 | TRBV10-1 | CASSDSGIDQPQHF | TGCGCCAGCAGTGACTCGGGGATCGATCAGCCCCAGCATTTT
TRBD2 | once | TRBJ2-3 | TRBV28 | CASRATSGVWGTDTQYF | TGTGCCAGCAGGGCAACTAGCGGGGTATGGGGCACAGATACGCAGTATTTT
TRBD1 | - | TRBJ2-7 | TRBV6-6 | CASSSGQGASYEQYF | TGTGCCAGCAGTTCTGGACAGGGGGCTTCCTACGAGCAGTACTTC
- | - | TRBJ1-2 | TRBV10-3 | CAIRANYGYTF | TGTGCCATCAGGGCTAACTATGGCTACACCTTC
- | - | TRBJ1-1 | TRBV10-3 | CAISRVENTEAFF | TGTGCCATCAGTCGGGTAGAGAACACTGAAGCTTTCTTT
TRBD1 | - | TRBJ1-1 | TRBV12-3/TRBV12-4 | CASSLGQGAEAFF | TGTGCCAGCAGTTTAGGACAGGGGGCTGAAGCTTTCTTT
- | - | TRBJ1-1 | TRBV7-2 | CASSQGRNAEAFF | TGTGCCAGCAGCCAGGGACGAAACGCTGAAGCTTTCTTT
- | - | TRBJ2-1 | TRBV29-1 | CSAARGHSYNEQFF | TGCAGCGCTGCACGAGGGCACTCCTACAATGAGCAGTTCTTC
- | - | TRBJ1-5 | TRBV5-8 | CASSLGQVLGNQPQHF | TGTGCCAGCAGCTTGGGCCAGGTCCTTGGCAATCAGCCCCAGCATTTT
- | - | TRBJ2-3 | TRBV28 | CASSTPTDTQYF | TGTGCCAGCAGTACTCCCACAGATACGCAGTATTTT
- | once | TRBJ1-2 | TRBV2 | CASSEALRGRGGYTF | TGTGCCAGCAGTGAAGCGCTTCGGGGGAGAGGTGGCTACACCTTC
- | - | TRBJ2-5 | TRBV5-4 | CASSLITEQETQYF | TGTGCCAGCAGCTTGATAACAGAACAAGAGACCCAGTACTTC
- | - | TRBJ2-3 | TRBV6-4 | CASSSGSTDTQYF | TGTGCCAGCAGTAGCGGGAGCACAGATACGCAGTATTTT
TRBD1 | few | TRBJ1-1 | TRBV7-8 | CASSYPTGMNTEAFF | TGTGCCAGCAGCTACCCGACAGGGATGAACACTGAAGCTTTCTTT
- | - | TRBJ1-5 | TRBV21-1 | CASSKRGDFNAGNQPQHF | TGTGCCAGCAGCAAGAGGGGGGACTTCAATGCTGGGAATCAGCCCCAGCATTTT
TRBD2 | - | TRBJ2-5 | TRBV11-2 | CASSPMGGEETQYF | TGTGCCAGCAGCCCCATGGGGGGGGAAGAGACCCAGTACTTC
- | - | TRBJ2-2 | TRBV28 | CASSFGGGTGELFF | TGTGCCAGCAGTTTCGGGGGAGGCACCGGGGAGCTGTTTTTT
- | - | TRBJ1-5 | TRBV6-2/TRBV6-3 | CASSNPLQPQHF | TGTGCCAGCAGTAACCCTTTACAGCCCCAGCATTTT
- | - | TRBJ2-1 | TRBV6-1 | CASSEVPGYGSGEQFF | TGTGCCAGCAGTGAAGTTCCGGGATACGGCAGCGGTGAGCAGTTCTTC
TRBD1 | - | TRBJ1-2 | TRBV11-3 | CASSTGGQQNPYGYTF | TGTGCCAGCAGCACTGGGGGACAGCAGAACCCCTATGGCTACACCTTC
TRBD1 | - | TRBJ2-2 | TRBV6-4 | CASSQQGSANTGELFF | TGTGCCAGCAGCCAACAGGGGAGCGCGAACACCGGGGAGCTGTTTTTT